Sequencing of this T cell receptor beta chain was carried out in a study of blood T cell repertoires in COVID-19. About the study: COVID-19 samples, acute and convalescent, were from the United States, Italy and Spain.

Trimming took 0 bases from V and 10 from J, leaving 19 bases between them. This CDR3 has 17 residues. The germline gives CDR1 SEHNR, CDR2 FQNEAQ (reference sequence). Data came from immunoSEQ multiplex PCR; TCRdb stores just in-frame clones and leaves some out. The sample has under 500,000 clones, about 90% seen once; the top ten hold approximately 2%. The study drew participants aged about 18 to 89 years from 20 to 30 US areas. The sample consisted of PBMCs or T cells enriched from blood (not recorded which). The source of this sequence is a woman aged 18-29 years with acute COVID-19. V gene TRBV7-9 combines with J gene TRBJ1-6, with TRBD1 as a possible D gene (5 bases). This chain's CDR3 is CASSLATGGLRVSPLHF. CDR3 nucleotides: TGTGCCAGCAGCTTAGCGACGGGGGGATTAAGGGTGTCACCCCTCCACTTT.